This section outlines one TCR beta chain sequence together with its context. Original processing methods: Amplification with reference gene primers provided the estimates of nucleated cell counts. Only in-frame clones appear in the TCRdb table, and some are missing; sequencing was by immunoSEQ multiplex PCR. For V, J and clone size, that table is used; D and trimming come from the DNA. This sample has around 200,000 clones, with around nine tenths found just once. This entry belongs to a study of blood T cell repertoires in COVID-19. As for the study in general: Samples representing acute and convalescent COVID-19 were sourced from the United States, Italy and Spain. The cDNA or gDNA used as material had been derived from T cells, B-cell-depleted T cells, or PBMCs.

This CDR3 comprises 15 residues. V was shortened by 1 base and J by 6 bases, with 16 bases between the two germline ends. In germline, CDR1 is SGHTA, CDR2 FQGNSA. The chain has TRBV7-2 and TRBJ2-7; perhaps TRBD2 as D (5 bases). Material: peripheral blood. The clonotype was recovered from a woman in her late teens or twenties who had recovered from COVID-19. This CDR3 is CASSLVGGGWGEQYV. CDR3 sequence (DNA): TGTGCCAGCAGCTTAGTCGGCGGAGGTTGGGGCGAGCAGTACGTC.